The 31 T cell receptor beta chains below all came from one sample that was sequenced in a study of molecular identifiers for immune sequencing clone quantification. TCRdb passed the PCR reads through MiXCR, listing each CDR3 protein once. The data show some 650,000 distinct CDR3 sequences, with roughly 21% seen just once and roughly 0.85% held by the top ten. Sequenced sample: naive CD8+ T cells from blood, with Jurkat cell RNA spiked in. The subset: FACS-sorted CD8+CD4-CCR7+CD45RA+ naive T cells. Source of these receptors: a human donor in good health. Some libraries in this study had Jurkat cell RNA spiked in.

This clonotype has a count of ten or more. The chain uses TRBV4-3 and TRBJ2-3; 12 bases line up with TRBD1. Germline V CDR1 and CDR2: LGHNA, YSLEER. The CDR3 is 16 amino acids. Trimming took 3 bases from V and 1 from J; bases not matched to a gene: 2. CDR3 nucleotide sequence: TGCGCCAGCAGCCAGGGGACAGGGGGCCGCACAGATACGCAGTATTTT. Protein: CASSQGTGGRTDTQYF.

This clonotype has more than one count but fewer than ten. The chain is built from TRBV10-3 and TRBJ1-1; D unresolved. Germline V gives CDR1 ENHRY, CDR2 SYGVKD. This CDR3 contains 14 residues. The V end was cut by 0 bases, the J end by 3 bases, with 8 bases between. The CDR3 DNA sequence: TGTGCCATCAGTGAGTCAAGTGCCTACACTGAAGCTTTCTTT. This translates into CAISESSAYTEAFF.

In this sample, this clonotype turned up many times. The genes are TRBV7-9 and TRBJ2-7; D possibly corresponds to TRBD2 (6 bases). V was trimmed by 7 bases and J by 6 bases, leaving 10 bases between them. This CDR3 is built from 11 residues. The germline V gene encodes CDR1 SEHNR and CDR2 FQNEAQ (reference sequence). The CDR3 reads CASNSGGEQYF. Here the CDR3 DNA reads TGTGCCAGCAACTCCGGGGGCGAGCAGTACTTC.

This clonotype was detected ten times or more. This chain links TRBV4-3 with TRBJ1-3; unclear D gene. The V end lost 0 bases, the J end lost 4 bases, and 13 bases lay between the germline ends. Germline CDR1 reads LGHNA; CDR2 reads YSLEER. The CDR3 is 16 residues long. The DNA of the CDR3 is TGCGCCAGCAGCCAAGATTATATAGGGTTCGGAAACACCATATATTTT. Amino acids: CASSQDYIGFGNTIYF.

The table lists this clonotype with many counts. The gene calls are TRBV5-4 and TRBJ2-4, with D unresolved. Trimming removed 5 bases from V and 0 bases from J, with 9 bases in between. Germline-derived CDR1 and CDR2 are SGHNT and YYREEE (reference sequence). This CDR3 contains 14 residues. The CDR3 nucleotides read TGTGCCAGCAGGTCATTTGAAGCCAAAAACATTCAGTACTTC. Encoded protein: CASRSFEAKNIQYF.

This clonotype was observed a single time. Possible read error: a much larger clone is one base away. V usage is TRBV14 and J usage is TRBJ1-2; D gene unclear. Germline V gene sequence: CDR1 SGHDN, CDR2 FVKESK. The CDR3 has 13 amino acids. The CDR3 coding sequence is TGTGCCAGCAGCCAAGTCGGCAACTATGGCTACGCCTTC. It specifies CASSQVGNYGYAF.

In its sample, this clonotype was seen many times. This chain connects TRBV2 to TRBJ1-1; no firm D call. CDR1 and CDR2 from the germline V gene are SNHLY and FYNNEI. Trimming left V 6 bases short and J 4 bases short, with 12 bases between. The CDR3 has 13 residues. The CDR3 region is CASSWTESTEAFF. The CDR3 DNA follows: TGTGCCAGCAGCTGGACGGAGAGCACTGAAGCTTTCTTT.

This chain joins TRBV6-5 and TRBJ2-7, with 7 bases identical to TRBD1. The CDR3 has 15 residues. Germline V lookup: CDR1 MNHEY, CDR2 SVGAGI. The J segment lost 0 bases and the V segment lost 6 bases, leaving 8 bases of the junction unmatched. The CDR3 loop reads CASRNRDRGSYEQYF. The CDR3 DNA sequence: TGTGCCAGCAGAAACCGGGACAGAGGCTCCTACGAGCAGTACTTC.

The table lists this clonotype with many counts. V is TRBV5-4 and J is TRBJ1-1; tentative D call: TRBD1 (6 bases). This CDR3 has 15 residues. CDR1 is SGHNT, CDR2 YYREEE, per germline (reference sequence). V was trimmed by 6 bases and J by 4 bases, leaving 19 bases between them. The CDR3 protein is CASIYTGAGRTEAFF. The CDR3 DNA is TGTGCCAGCATATACACGGGGGCAGGCCGCACTGAAGCTTTCTTT.

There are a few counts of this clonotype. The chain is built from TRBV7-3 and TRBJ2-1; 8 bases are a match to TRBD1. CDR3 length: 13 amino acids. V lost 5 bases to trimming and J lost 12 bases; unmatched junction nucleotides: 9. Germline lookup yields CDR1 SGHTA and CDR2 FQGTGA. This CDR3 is CASSADPGQGQFF. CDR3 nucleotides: TGTGCCAGCAGCGCCGATCCCGGACAGGGGCAGTTCTTC.

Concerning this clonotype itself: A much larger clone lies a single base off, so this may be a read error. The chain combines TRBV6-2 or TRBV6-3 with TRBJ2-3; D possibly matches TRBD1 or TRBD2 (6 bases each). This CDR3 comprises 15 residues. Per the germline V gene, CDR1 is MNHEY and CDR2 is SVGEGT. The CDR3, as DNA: TGTGCCAGCAGTTACTGGTCTAGCGAGACAGGTACGCAGTATTTT. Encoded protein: CASSYWSSETGTQYF.

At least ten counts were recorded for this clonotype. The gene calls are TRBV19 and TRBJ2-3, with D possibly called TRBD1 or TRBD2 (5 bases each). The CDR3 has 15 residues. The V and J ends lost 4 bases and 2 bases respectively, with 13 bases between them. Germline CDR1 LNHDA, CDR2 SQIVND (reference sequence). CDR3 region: CASSTGGGPTDTQYF. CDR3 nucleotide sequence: TGTGCCAGTAGTACAGGTGGGGGACCCACAGATACGCAGTATTTT.

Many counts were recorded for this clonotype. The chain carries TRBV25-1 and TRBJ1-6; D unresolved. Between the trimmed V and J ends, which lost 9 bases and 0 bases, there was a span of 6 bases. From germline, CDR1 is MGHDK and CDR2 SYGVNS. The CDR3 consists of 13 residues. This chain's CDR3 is CASRVSYNSPLHF. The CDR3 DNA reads TGTGCCAGTCGGGTCTCCTATAATTCACCCCTCCACTTT.

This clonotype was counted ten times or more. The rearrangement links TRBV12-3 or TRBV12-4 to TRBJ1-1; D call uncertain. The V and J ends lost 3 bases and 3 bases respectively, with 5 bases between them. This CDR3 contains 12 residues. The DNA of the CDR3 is TGTGCCAGCAGTTTTGGACACACTGAAGCTTTCTTT. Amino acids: CASSFGHTEAFF.

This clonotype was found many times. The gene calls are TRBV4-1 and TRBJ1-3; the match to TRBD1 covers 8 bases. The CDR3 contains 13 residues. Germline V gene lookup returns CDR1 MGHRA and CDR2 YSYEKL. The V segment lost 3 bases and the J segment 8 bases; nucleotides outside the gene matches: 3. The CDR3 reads CASSQATGDTIYF. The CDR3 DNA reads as TGCGCCAGCAGCCAGGCGACAGGGGACACCATATATTTT.

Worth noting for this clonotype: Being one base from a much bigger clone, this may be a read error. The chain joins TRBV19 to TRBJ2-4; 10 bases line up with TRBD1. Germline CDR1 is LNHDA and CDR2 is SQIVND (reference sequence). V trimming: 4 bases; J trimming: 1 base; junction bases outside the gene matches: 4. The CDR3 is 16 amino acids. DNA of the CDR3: TGTGCCAGTAGTAACAGACAGGGGGCGGCCAAAAACATTCAGTACTTC. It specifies CASSNRQGAAKNIQYF.

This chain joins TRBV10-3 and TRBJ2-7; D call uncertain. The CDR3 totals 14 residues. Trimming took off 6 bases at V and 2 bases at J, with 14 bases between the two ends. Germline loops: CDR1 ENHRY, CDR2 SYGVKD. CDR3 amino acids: CAIRTGLPPYEQYF. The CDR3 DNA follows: TGTGCCATCAGGACCGGCCTCCCTCCCTACGAGCAGTACTTC.

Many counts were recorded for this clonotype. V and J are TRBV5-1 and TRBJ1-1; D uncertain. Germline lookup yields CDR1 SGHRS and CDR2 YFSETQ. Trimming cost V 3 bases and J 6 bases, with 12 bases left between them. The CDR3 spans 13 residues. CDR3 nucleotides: TGCGCCAGCAGCTCCGTTGGTCGGGCTGAAGCTTTCTTT. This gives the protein CASSSVGRAEAFF.

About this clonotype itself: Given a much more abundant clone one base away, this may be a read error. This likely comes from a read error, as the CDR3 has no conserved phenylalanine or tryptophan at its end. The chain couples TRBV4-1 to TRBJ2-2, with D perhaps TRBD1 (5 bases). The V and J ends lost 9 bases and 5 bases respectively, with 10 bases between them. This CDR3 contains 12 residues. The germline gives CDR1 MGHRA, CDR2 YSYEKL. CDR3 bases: TGCGCCAGTAAAGGGGAAACCGGGGAGCTGTTTCTT. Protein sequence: CASKGETGELFL.

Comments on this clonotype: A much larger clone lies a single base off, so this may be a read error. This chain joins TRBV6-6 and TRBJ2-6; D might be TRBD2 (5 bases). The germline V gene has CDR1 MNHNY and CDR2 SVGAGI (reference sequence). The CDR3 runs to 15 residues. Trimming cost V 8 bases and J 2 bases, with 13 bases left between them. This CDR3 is CASGGLGTGANVLTF. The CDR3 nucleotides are TGTGCCAGCGGAGGCCTAGGGACTGGGGCCAACGTCCTGACTTTC.

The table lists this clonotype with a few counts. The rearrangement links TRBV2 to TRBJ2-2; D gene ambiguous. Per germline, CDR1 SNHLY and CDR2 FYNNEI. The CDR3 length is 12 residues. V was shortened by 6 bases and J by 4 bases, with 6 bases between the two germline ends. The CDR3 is CASRAPTGELFF. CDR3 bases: TGTGCCAGCAGGGCCCCCACCGGGGAGCTGTTTTTT.

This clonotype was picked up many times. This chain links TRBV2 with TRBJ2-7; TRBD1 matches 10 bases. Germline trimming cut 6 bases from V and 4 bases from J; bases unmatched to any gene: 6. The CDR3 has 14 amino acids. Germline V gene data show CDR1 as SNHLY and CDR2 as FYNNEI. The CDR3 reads CASSVPGQGYEQYF. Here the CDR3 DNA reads TGTGCCAGCAGCGTCCCGGGACAGGGGTACGAGCAGTACTTC.

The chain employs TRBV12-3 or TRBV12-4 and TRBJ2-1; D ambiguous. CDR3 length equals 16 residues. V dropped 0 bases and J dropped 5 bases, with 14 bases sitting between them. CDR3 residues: CASSLAVGVHDNEQFF. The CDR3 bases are TGTGCCAGCAGTTTAGCGGTTGGGGTCCATGACAATGAGCAGTTCTTC.

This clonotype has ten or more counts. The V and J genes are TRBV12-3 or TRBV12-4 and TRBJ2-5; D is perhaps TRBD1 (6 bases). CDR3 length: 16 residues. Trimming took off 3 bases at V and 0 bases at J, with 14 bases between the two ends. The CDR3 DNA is TGTGCCAGCAGTTTGGTGGGGGCCGGCGACCAAGAGACCCAGTACTTC. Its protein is CASSLVGAGDQETQYF.

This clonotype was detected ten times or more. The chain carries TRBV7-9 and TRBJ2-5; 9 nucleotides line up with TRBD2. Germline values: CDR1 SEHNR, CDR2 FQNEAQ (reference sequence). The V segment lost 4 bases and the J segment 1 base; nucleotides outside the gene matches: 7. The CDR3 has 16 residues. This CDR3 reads CASSSSGLALQETQYF. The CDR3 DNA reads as TGTGCCAGCAGCTCAAGCGGACTAGCGCTCCAAGAGACCCAGTACTTC.

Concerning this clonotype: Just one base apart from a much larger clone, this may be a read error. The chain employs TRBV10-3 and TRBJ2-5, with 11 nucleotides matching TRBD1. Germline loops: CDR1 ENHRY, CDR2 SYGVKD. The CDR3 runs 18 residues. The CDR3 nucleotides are TGTGCCATCAGTGACGGACAGGGGGCTTTGGCCGAAGGAGAGACCCAGCACTTC. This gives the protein CAISDGQGALAEGETQHF.

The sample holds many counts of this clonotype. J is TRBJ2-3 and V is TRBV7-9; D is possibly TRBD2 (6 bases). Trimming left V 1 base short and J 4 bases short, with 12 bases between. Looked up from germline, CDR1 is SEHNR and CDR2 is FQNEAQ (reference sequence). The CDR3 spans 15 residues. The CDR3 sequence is CASSLGLGTSDTQYF. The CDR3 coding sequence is TGTGCCAGCAGCTTAGGACTAGGGACTTCAGATACGCAGTATTTT.

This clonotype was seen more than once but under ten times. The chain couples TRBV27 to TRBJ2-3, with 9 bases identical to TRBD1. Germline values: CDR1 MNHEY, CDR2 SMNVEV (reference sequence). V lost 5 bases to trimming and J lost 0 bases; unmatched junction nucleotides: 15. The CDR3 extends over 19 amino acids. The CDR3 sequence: CASSVIRDRVMRSTDTQYF. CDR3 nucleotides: TGTGCCAGCAGTGTAATACGGGACAGGGTAATGCGGAGCACAGATACGCAGTATTTT.

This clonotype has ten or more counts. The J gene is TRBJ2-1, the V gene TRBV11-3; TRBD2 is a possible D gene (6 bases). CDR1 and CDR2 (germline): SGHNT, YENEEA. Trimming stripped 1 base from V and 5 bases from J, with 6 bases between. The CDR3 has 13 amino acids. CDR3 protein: CASSLGTNNEQFF. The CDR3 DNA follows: TGTGCCAGCAGCTTAGGGACTAACAATGAGCAGTTCTTC.

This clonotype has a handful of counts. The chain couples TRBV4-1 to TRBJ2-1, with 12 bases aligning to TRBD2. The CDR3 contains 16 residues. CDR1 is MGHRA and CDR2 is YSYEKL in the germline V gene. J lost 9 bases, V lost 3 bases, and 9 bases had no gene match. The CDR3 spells CASSQQTSGSSGEQFF. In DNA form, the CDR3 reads TGCGCCAGCAGCCAGCAGACTAGCGGGAGCTCCGGTGAGCAGTTCTTC.

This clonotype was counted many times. This CDR3 is CAWNRGTSTDTQYF. CDR3 in DNA: TGTGCCTGGAATCGAGGGACTAGCACAGATACGCAGTATTTT. The J gene is TRBJ2-3, the V gene TRBV30; tentatively, D is TRBD2 (6 bases). This CDR3 is 14 amino acids long. V lost 4 bases and J lost 0, with 11 bases in between. Germline CDR1 is GTSNPN and CDR2 is SVGIG (reference sequence). Combining the CDR3 with reference TRBV30 and TRBJ2-3 gives the whole variable domain SQTIHQWPATLVQPVGSPLSLECTVEGTSNPNLYWYRQAAGRGLQLLFYSVGIGQISSEVPQNLSASRPQDRQFILSSKKLLLSDSGFYLCAWNRGTSTDTQYFGPGTRLTVL.